Following are 9 T cell receptor beta chains from one sample sequenced in a study of CD8+ T cells in alopecia areata. RNA, once extracted, was reverse transcribed into cDNA for use as the sequencing template. The repertoire was sequenced with immunoSEQ multiplex PCR; TCRdb's copy has only in-frame clones and lacks some. The sample consists of some 200,000 clones, more than 45% of them appearing once. The sample's treatment: oral pan-JAK inhibitor, 5-10 mg twice daily. This material consisted of CD4+ T cells sorted from blood, taken at week 4, from a patient treated with tofacitinib. The source is a human donor with alopecia areata.

The chain carries TRBV7-6 and TRBJ2-3; 7 bases match TRBD2. The CDR3 has 18 amino acids. Trimming removed 3 bases from V and 2 bases from J; junction bases left unmatched: 14. Germline CDR1 reads SGHVS; CDR2 reads FNYEAQ. CDR3 in amino acids: CASSFATTGGTDTDTQYF. CDR3 nucleotides: TGTGCCAGCAGCTTCGCCACCACGGGAGGAACGGACACAGATACGCAGTATTTT.

This clone was counted a few times. The same CDR3 also results from other DNA sequences found in this sample. The rearrangement links TRBV5-1 to TRBJ1-1, with 8 nucleotides matching TRBD1. CDR3 length equals 16 residues. Germline trimming cut 0 bases from V and 0 bases from J; bases unmatched to any gene: 4. Germline V lookup: CDR1 SGHRS, CDR2 YFSETQ. CDR3 DNA sequence: TGCGCCAGCAGCTTGGAGGGGGACAGGATGAACACTGAAGCTTTCTTT. It yields the protein CASSLEGDRMNTEAFF.

V gene TRBV6-1 combines with J gene TRBJ2-1; 7 positions match TRBD1. The CDR3 covers 15 residues. Germline V lookup: CDR1 MNHNS, CDR2 SASEGT. Losses at the gene ends were 7 bases for V and 0 bases for J; bases not matched to a gene: 6. DNA of the CDR3: TGTGCCAGCAAGGGACAGCCAAGCTCCTACAATGAGCAGTTCTTC. The encoded protein is CASKGQPSSYNEQFF.

This chain joins TRBV11-3 and TRBJ1-2; D is unclear. Germline lookup yields CDR1 SGHNT and CDR2 YENEEA. This CDR3 contains 13 residues. V was shortened by 0 bases and J by 2 bases, with 4 bases between the two germline ends. The chain's CDR3 is CASSLDGNYGYTF. CDR3 DNA: TGTGCCAGCAGCTTAGATGGAAACTATGGCTACACCTTC. The full variable domain, in which reference TRBV11-3 and TRBJ1-2 provide the parts outside the CDR3, is EAGVVQSPRYKIIEKKQPVAFWCNPISGHNTLYWYLQNLGQGPELLIRYENEEAVDDSQLPKDRFSAERLKGVDSTLKIQPAELGDSAVYLCASSLDGNYGYTFGSGTRLTVV.

The rearrangement uses TRBV29-1 and TRBJ2-3; TRBD1 matches at 7 bases. Germline V CDR1 and CDR2: SQVTM, ANQGSEA. The CDR3 covers 15 residues. Trimming removed 6 bases from V and 3 bases from J; junction bases left unmatched: 12. This CDR3 reads CSVEMGRTGTDTQYF. The CDR3 DNA reads TGCAGCGTCGAAATGGGACGGACAGGTACAGATACGCAGTATTTT.

This clone is a singleton in its sample. CDR3 nucleotides: TGTGCCTGGGAAGCAGCGGGGGGAGGGGAGACCCAGTACTTC. Translated: CAWEAAGGGETQYF. V usage is TRBV30 and J usage is TRBJ2-5, with 9 bases aligning to TRBD2. The CDR3 extends over 14 amino acids. With V trimmed by 5 bases and J by 5 bases, 9 bases remained unmatched. Looked up from germline, CDR1 is GTSNPN and CDR2 is SVGIG (reference sequence).

This clone was detected many times. The chain has TRBV15 and TRBJ2-5; 8 positions match TRBD2. Germline V lookup: CDR1 LNHNV, CDR2 YYDKDF (reference sequence). This CDR3 is built from 14 residues. Trimming took 9 bases from V and 2 from J; bases not matched to a gene: 8. The CDR3 here is CATSGARGQETQYF. The CDR3 DNA reads as TGTGCCACTAGCGGGGCCAGAGGACAAGAGACCCAGTACTTC.

This clone was seen only a few times. The chain joins TRBV5-6 to TRBJ1-5; TRBD1 matches 8 bases. The CDR3 totals 17 residues. J gave up 2 bases and V 3 bases, and 10 bases lay outside the gene matches. Germline V gene lookup returns CDR1 SGHDT and CDR2 YYEEEE. CDR3 in DNA: TGTGCCAGCAGCTCTTCAGGGGGCAGAGGGCGCAATCAGCCCCAGCATTTT. It translates to CASSSSGGRGRNQPQHF.

This chain uses TRBV7-9 with TRBJ2-3, with D perhaps matching TRBD2 (6 bases). This CDR3 region has 14 residues. Trimming took off 5 bases at V and 5 bases at J, with 14 bases between the two ends. Germline CDR1 and CDR2: SEHNR and FQNEAQ (reference sequence). This CDR3 reads CASSPGTFQDTQYF. CDR3 nucleotides: TGTGCCAGCAGCCCGGGGACTTTTCAAGATACGCAGTATTTT.